This T cell receptor beta chain was profiled in a study of blood T cells in healthy people across ages. This clonotype was seen a few times. Its antigen is as yet unknown. Primers used in a second PCR of about 6 to 11 cycles were a sample-barcoded 5' primer and a J-beta primer mix. Every cDNA molecule carried a tag from a template-switch adaptor bearing 12 random nucleotides. TCRdb analysed the 5' RACE reads with MiXCR anew, one entry per CDR3 protein. The table lists hundreds of thousands of distinct CDR3 sequences, 25% to 30% of them singletons. The study, taken as a whole, reports: With age, beta diversity per million T cells declined roughly linearly, significantly by approximately 41. The study found more naive CD4+ cells and higher diversity in long-lived than aged donors.

Per the germline V gene, CDR1 is SGHAT and CDR2 is FQNNGV. Trimming removed 2 bases from V and 2 bases from J, with 9 bases in between. The CDR3 has 15 residues. The chain links TRBV11-2 to TRBJ2-2; D is uncertain. The sequence derives from a woman over 75 in good health. Sequencing was carried out using blood. CDR3 loop: CASSLQRVNTGELFF. The CDR3 coding sequence is TGTGCCAGCAGCTTACAAAGGGTAAACACCGGGGAGCTGTTTTTT.